This TCR beta chain was documented in a study of T cell repertoires in cytomegalovirus infection. Study background: Public TCR beta signature analysis indicated the presence of both CMV infection and matching HLA type. General study points: In two of eight donors, the top clonotype was HLA-C-restricted CMV-specific. Using cumulative public TCR beta family frequency, the authors identified those who carried CMV together with the relevant HLA.

MiXCR, run by TCRdb on the reads, gives a single entry per CDR3 protein. This sample has about 130,000 distinct CDR3 sequences; 24% occur once, and the top ten carry 30% to 40%. This clonotype was found a few times. Antigen specificity is unknown. CDR1 is SGHVS, CDR2 FNYEAQ, per germline. With V trimmed by 5 bases and J by 4 bases, 7 bases remained unmatched. The CDR3 runs to 15 residues. The receptor was derived from a human donor in good health (CMV status not recorded). Some clones in this sample may be carry-over from other donors' samples. Sequencing was carried out using PBMCs, sequenced either directly or after in vitro stimulation (not recorded which). The chain carries TRBV7-6 and TRBJ1-1, with TRBD1 matching 10 bases. CDR3 protein: CASSPGTGESTEAFF. CDR3 DNA sequence: TGTGCCAGCAGCCCCGGGACAGGGGAGAGCACTGAAGCTTTCTTT.